This TCR beta chain was sequenced for a study of cytomegalovirus exposure and HLA in healthy donors. This clone was observed a few times. As yet, its antigen is unknown. Trimming took 4 bases from V and 0 from J, leaving 13 bases between them. The CDR3 totals 15 residues. CDR1 and CDR2 from the germline V gene are SGHTS and YDEGEE. PCR employed 60 Vbeta and 13 Jbeta primers. Produced via immunoSEQ multiplex PCR; TCRdb's table is partial and in-frame only. The sample includes about 130,000 clones, about three quarters of them seen just once. Overall study findings and caveats: Indistinguishable V segments, including TRBV6-2 and TRBV6-3, were excluded. Highest at DRB1 and lowest at HLA-C, TCR association rates differed among HLA loci in a later analysis. A later analysis associated some 16,000 TCR beta sequences with HLA alleles at a 0.05 false discovery rate. For most TCR sequences rarity was the rule, although some public TCRs occurred in many donors.

The genes are TRBV5-8 and TRBJ1-1; the D gene is possibly TRBD1 (5 bases). The sample was PBMCs. The source of this sequence is a woman aged 60-70 years in good health and CMV-seropositive. The CDR3, as DNA: TGTGCCAGCAGCACCCGACAGCTCATGAACACTGAAGCTTTCTTT. It codes for CASSTRQLMNTEAFF.